These 14 T cell receptor beta chains were all obtained from the same sample, sequenced in a study of blood T cell repertoires in COVID-19. Libraries were prepared by immunoSEQ multiplex PCR; TCRdb keeps only in-frame clonotypes and omits some of them. The sample lists 200,000 or so clones; approximately 86% were seen once. Material for sequencing was peripheral blood. The receptors were gathered from a man aged 55 to 69 with COVID-19, enrolled during active disease.

V and J are TRBV7-2 and TRBJ1-1, with D tentatively TRBD1 (5 bases). Germline V gene data show CDR1 as SGHTA and CDR2 as FQGNSA. The CDR3 is 15 residues long. V shed 10 bases and J shed 4 bases, with 22 bases lying between them. CDR3 residues: CATGRGSLRGTEAFF. In nucleotides, the CDR3 is TGTGCCACCGGGAGGGGCAGCCTAAGAGGCACTGAAGCTTTCTTT.

The chain couples TRBV5-1 to TRBJ2-7, with 7 bases fitting TRBD2. The ends lost 7 bases at V and 6 bases at J; junction bases unmatched: 13. The CDR3 loop spans 14 amino acids. Germline V gene sequence: CDR1 SGHRS, CDR2 YFSETQ. CDR3 sequence reads: CASRPGTMPGEQYF. As DNA, the CDR3 is TGCGCCAGCCGTCCCGGGACTATGCCTGGCGAGCAGTACTTC.

Comments on this clone: Other DNA sequences in this sample translate to the same CDR3. CDR3 region: CASSGLAGETQYF. The CDR3 DNA reads as TGTGCCAGCTCGGGACTAGCGGGAGAGACCCAGTACTTC. The chain couples TRBV2 to TRBJ2-5; 12 bases map to TRBD2. This CDR3 comprises 13 residues. Germline V lookup: CDR1 SNHLY, CDR2 FYNNEI. V gave up 8 bases and J gave up 4 bases; unmatched junction bases: 2.

The chain uses TRBV28 and TRBJ2-7; TRBD1 agrees at 11 bases. Germline-derived CDR1 and CDR2 are MDHEN and SYDVKM. The CDR3 contains 15 residues. J gave up 5 bases and V 6 bases, and 9 bases lay outside the gene matches. CDR3 bases: TGTGCCAGCAGCCTTCCCGGGACAGGGGGTAACGAGCAGTACTTC. Translation gives CASSLPGTGGNEQYF. Drawing the rest from reference TRBV28 and TRBJ2-7, the complete variable domain is DVKVTQSSRYLVKRTGEKVFLECVQDMDHENMFWYRQDPGLGLRLIYFSYDVKMKEKGDIPEGYSVSREKKERFSLILESASTNQTSMYLCASSLPGTGGNEQYFGPGTRLTVT.

V and J are TRBV7-9 and TRBJ2-2, with D perhaps matching TRBD2 (6 bases). From germline, CDR1 is SEHNR and CDR2 FQNEAQ (reference sequence). CDR3 length: 15 residues. Between the trimmed V and J ends, which lost 4 bases and 4 bases, there was a span of 13 bases. This chain's CDR3 is CASSSPLASTGELFF. For the CDR3, the DNA is TGTGCCAGCAGCTCTCCTCTAGCGTCCACCGGGGAGCTGTTTTTT.

This CDR3 is CASSYSRDRSNYGYTF. The CDR3 DNA is TGTGCCAGCAGTTACTCTAGGGACAGATCTAACTATGGCTACACCTTC. The chain employs TRBV6-5 and TRBJ1-2, with TRBD1 matching 7 bases. The trim removed 0 bases at V and 0 bases at J, leaving 4 bases unmatched. This CDR3 comprises 16 residues. Germline V gives CDR1 MNHEY, CDR2 SVGAGI.

The chain combines TRBV9 with TRBJ1-6; 10 bases are shared with TRBD1. The length of the CDR3 is 15 residues. Germline-derived CDR1 and CDR2 are SGDLS and YYNGEE. V shed 3 bases, J shed 7 bases, and the junction held 4 bases outside the gene matches. The CDR3 DNA reads as TGTGCCAGCAGCGCCCTGGACAGGGGGAATTCACCCCTCCACTTT. Protein product: CASSALDRGNSPLHF.

The V and J genes are TRBV30 and TRBJ1-2; possibly TRBD1 for D (6 bases). Trimming pared 4 bases from V and 3 bases from J, leaving 12 bases between. The CDR3 covers 13 residues. Per germline, CDR1 GTSNPN and CDR2 SVGIG (reference sequence). The CDR3 is CAWTPGQHYGYTF. As DNA, the CDR3 is TGTGCCTGGACCCCCGGACAGCACTATGGCTACACCTTC.

The chain employs TRBV10-2 and TRBJ2-2; 11 nucleotides match TRBD1. The CDR3 is made up of 17 amino acids. The V and J ends lost 0 bases and 6 bases, in that order; junction bases with no gene match: 6. From germline, CDR1 is WSHSY and CDR2 SAAADI. The DNA of the CDR3 is TGCGCCAGCAGTGAGTCGAAGGACAGGGGGCTCGCCGGGGAGCTGTTTTTT. Translation gives CASSESKDRGLAGELFF.

This clone was seen just once. The chain uses TRBV13 and TRBJ2-6; D may be TRBD1 (6 bases). Trimming took off 3 bases at V and 2 bases at J, with 8 bases between the two ends. CDR1 and CDR2 (germline): PRHDT, FYEKMQ (reference sequence). The CDR3 spans 15 residues. CDR3 sequence reads: CASSFPGAGANVLTF. Written as DNA, the CDR3 is TGTGCCAGCAGCTTCCCAGGGGCTGGGGCCAACGTCCTGACTTTC.

A note on this clone: Other nucleotide sequences from this sample produce the same CDR3. The gene calls are TRBV2 and TRBJ1-5; D call uncertain. The CDR3 is 14 residues long. The germline V gene encodes CDR1 SNHLY and CDR2 FYNNEI. V was clipped by 3 bases and J by 2 bases, with 8 bases between them. CDR3 residues: CASSDGRGNQPQHF. The DNA for the CDR3 is TGTGCCAGCAGTGACGGTCGAGGCAATCAGCCCCAGCATTTT. The full variable domain, completed using reference TRBV2 and TRBJ1-5, is EPEVTQTPSHQVTQMGQEVILRCVPISNHLYFYWYRQILGQKVEFLVSFYNNEISEKSEIFDDQFSVERPDGSNFTLKIRSTKLEDSAMYFCASSDGRGNQPQHFGDGTRLSIL.

The chain couples TRBV7-9 to TRBJ2-1; 11 nucleotides align to TRBD1. The CDR3 is 13 amino acids. From germline, CDR1 is SEHNR and CDR2 FQNEAQ (reference sequence). The CDR3 DNA reads TGTGCTAGCCGGGACAGGGGGTATAGTGAGCAGTTCTTC. Translated, it gives CASRDRGYSEQFF.

The rearrangement links TRBV30 to TRBJ1-2; D call uncertain. From germline, CDR1 is GTSNPN and CDR2 SVGIG (reference sequence). V gave up 8 bases and J gave up 5 bases, with 9 bases separating them. The CDR3 length is 10 residues. The CDR3 DNA reads as TGTGCCGGAGGGCTGTATGGCTACACCTTC. This gives the protein CAGGLYGYTF.

The rearrangement joins TRBV7-8 to TRBJ2-1; TRBD2 matches 8 bases. CDR1 SGHVS and CDR2 FQNEAQ come from the germline V gene. The CDR3 is 17 residues long. V lost 4 bases, J lost 0 bases, and 8 bases stayed unmatched. The CDR3 protein is CASSYSIAGSSYNEQFF. The CDR3 DNA is TGTGCCAGCAGCTACTCTATAGCGGGGAGCTCCTACAATGAGCAGTTCTTC.